The clone carrying this T cell receptor beta chain was counted a few times. V dropped 3 bases and J dropped 4; count of bases not matched to a gene: 9. Germline V gene sequence: CDR1 DFQATT, CDR2 SNEGSKA (reference sequence). The length of the CDR3 is 14 residues. Other autoimmune diseases, uncontrolled infections, pregnancy or lactation excluded patients from enrollment. The sample is drawn from a study of Graves' ophthalmopathy and Graves' hyperthyroidism. RNA served as the template for amplifying TCR beta CDR3 regions. First-round RT-PCR with HTBI primers preceded a second-round multiplex PCR. From the multiplex PCR reads, TCRdb called clonotypes with MiXCR, one entry per CDR3 protein. The sample lists approximately 700,000 distinct CDR3 sequences, 40% seen once, with less than 55% in the top ten.

This TCR was recovered from an adult man with Graves' ophthalmopathy. Specimen: peripheral blood. The rearrangement uses TRBV20-1 and TRBJ2-7; 7 nucleotides match TRBD2. The CDR3 bases are TGCAGTGCTAGGCAAGCGGGACTTTTTTACGAGCAGTACTTC. Protein sequence: CSARQAGLFYEQYF.